This T cell receptor beta chain derives from a study of Ad26.COV2.S vaccination and SARS-CoV-2 variants (dated by TCRdb to the early 2020s). General notes on the study: Vaccine-arm donors were drawn from COV1001, a multicentre, randomized, double-blind, placebo-controlled phase I-IIa trial of Ad26.COV2.S in healthy adults. Dosing of Ad26.COV2.S was intramuscular, at either 5x10^10 or 1x10^11 viral particles, delivered as one shot or as two shots spaced 56 days apart. The specificity and breadth of SARS-CoV-2-reactive T cell receptors after Ad26.COV2.S vaccination were assessed by TCRbeta repertoire sequencing. A total of 32 samples were included in the TCR-sequenced set, comprising around 19 Ad26.COV2.S vaccine recipients, 5 placebo recipients and 8 SARS-CoV-2 convalescent individuals. Participants in the trial were split at random into five groups of five each, receiving low-dose or high-dose Ad26.COV2.S once or twice, or else placebo on both occasions. Investigators remained blinded to trial group allocation during experiments and outcome assessment. The research as a whole found: The study was not powered to compare responses between vaccine doses or regimens. After vaccination, substantial breadth of spike-specific CD8+ and CD4+ T cell responses was reported. Vaccine and placebo recipients had comparable non-spike TCR breadth, which fits with the vaccine containing only spike. The authors noted that total T cell responses may have been underestimated by the TCR breadth and depth analyses. Spike-specific TCR breadth was higher in Ad26.COV2.S recipients than in placebo recipients (P = 0.0014).

V lost 4 bases and J lost 5 bases, and the count of bases not matched to a germline gene is 5. The CDR3 goes from the cysteine to the phenylalanine over 14 residues. Only the CDR3 DNA stays, 42 bases, in frame from base 1. The germline V gene supplies CDR1 MNHEY and CDR2 SVGEGT. This clone was observed once. What this receptor recognizes is not known. Base qualities are missing; no much larger clone stands one base away. The sample's treatment or condition label is to be understood as: some 19 received Ad26.COV2.S at low or high dose, single or two shots; roughly five received placebo; per-sample allocation not given. For vaccine and placebo recipients, the sequenced repertoires came from samples collected on day 63 after the first injection. Cohort 1b enrolled some 25 adults aged 18-55 years at a single site in Boston, USA, between 29 July and 7 August 2020. Ad26.COV2.S consisted of a replication-incompetent adenovirus type 26 vector by which a prefusion-stabilized SARS-CoV-2 spike protein from the original Wuhan strain was expressed.

The immunoSEQ Assay was used to sequence TCRbeta CDR3 regions. After extraction, genomic DNA underwent amplification by bias-controlled multiplex PCR, followed by high-throughput sequencing. The original pipeline was this. To quantify the absolute abundance of every unique TCRbeta CDR3 region, sequences were collapsed and filtered. T cell fraction was estimated by normalization of TCRbeta template counts to usable DNA, with usable DNA being measured through amplification of reference genes present in all nucleated cells. Repertoire TCRs were annotated as SARS-CoV-2-specific when V gene, CDR3 amino acid sequence and J gene were exactly matched to a known reactive TCR set. MIRA supplied the reference SARS-CoV-2 TCR set, which was filtered for enrichment in COVID-19-positive ImmuneCODE repertoires so that public or cross-reactive TCRs were removed. Using the MIRA antigens, annotated TCRs were further analysed by specific ORF or by position within an ORF. Breadth was defined as the number of annotated unique rearrangements divided by the total number of unique productive rearrangements, and depth was defined as the summed frequency of the annotated unique rearrangements. Two-sided Wilcoxon rank-sum tests were used to compare TCR breadth between groups. Not all clones reach the TCRdb copy of this immuneACCESS table, which keeps in-frame sequences only. Checked studies attribute under half of the gap to unresolved V genes and leave the rest unexplained. For V, J and clone size, that table is used; D and trimming come from the DNA. The sample table shows more than 300,000 clones, and approximately 90% are seen once. 6.4% of the sample is held by the ten biggest clonotypes.

The sequence joins TRBV6-2 or TRBV6-3 to TRBJ2-7; the junction holds 10 bases that match TRBD2. The TCR comes from a person aged 18 to 59 who received the Ad26.COV2.S COVID-19 vaccine or a placebo. The sequences come from peripheral blood, collected in a trial of Ad26.COV2.S vaccine versus placebo. CDR3 reads: CASSSSSGRDEQYF. The DNA sequence reads TGTGCCAGCAGTTCCTCTAGCGGGAGAGACGAGCAGTACTTC.